These T cell receptor beta chains were read from a single sample in a study of blood T cell repertoires in COVID-19. The data were produced by immunoSEQ multiplex PCR, yet TCRdb's version contains in-frame clones alone and is incomplete. Here the sample spans about 120,000 clones, over 75% being singletons. The sample was peripheral blood. Receptor source: a human donor with active COVID-19. The donor label of this sample is uncertain. Both conserved end residues are part of each CDR3. A D gene is named only where the DNA matches it firmly. The size of a clone is reported for some rows only, either as once, few or many, or as a class for expanded clones.

v_call	clone_size	j_call	d_call	cdr3_aa	cdr3_nt
TRBV5-6	.	TRBJ2-6	TRBD1	CASSAGQGVSGANVLTF	TGTGCCAGCAGCGCGGGACAGGGAGTCTCTGGGGCCAACGTCCTGACTTTC
TRBV4-1	few	TRBJ2-2	TRBD2	CASSQEAVAGGVGELFF	TGCGCCAGCAGCCAAGAGGCGGTAGCGGGGGGGGTCGGGGAGCTGTTTTTT
TRBV14	few	TRBJ2-7	TRBD1	CASSPSSPWTGPYEQYF	TGTGCCAGCAGCCCATCCTCTCCTTGGACAGGCCCCTACGAGCAGTACTTC
TRBV5-8	.	TRBJ2-4	.	CASSLDGHLAKNIQYF	TGTGCCAGCAGCTTGGATGGACACCTAGCCAAAAACATTCAGTACTTC
TRBV7-8	.	TRBJ1-6	.	CASSSLPTGPKSPLHF	TGTGCCAGCAGCTCCCTCCCCACAGGCCCCAAATCACCCCTCCACTTT
TRBV19	.	TRBJ2-5	.	CASSAMTTEETQYF	TGTGCCAGTAGTGCGATGACTACCGAAGAGACCCAGTACTTC
TRBV28	few	TRBJ2-7	.	CASSPSGSYEQYF	TGTGCCAGCAGCCCCTCCGGCTCCTACGAGCAGTACTTC
TRBV19	.	TRBJ2-1	.	CASSSGGQGGSYNEQFF	TGTGCCAGTAGTAGCGGAGGGCAGGGAGGTTCCTACAATGAGCAGTTCTTC
TRBV5-4	.	TRBJ2-4	.	CASRRAREENIQYF	TGTGCCAGCAGGAGGGCCCGGGAAGAAAACATTCAGTACTTC
TRBV29-1	.	TRBJ2-7	TRBD1	CSAIDRGSSYEQYF	TGCAGCGCTATTGACAGGGGGTCCTCCTACGAGCAGTACTTC
TRBV4-1	.	TRBJ2-3	.	CASSQERGGLGTDTQYF	TGCGCCAGCAGCCAAGAAAGGGGGGGGCTTGGCACAGATACGCAGTATTTT
TRBV2	.	TRBJ1-6	TRBD1	CASRGQGGSSPLHF	TGTGCCAGCAGAGGACAGGGGGGTAGTTCACCCCTCCACTTT
TRBV25-1	.	TRBJ1-6	.	CASSERRQSNSPLHF	TGTGCCAGCAGTGAACGGAGGCAGAGTAATTCACCCCTCCACTTT
TRBV15	.	TRBJ2-5	TRBD2	CATSRDSLAGNQETQYF	TGTGCCACCAGCAGAGATTCACTAGCGGGGAACCAAGAGACCCAGTACTTC
TRBV7-9	.	TRBJ1-2	.	CASSQDGSNYGYTF	TGTGCCAGCAGTCAAGACGGGTCTAACTATGGCTACACCTTC
TRBV7-9	.	TRBJ1-2	.	CASSLAGGTYGYTF	TGTGCCAGCAGCTTAGCGGGGGGTACCTATGGCTACACCTTC
TRBV27	.	TRBJ2-2	TRBD2	CASSPSGGNTGELFF	TGTGCCAGCTCCCCTAGCGGGGGTAACACCGGGGAGCTGTTTTTT
TRBV7-9	.	TRBJ2-5	.	CASSLQSETQYF	TGTGCCAGCAGCCTGCAAAGCGAGACCCAGTACTTC
TRBV18	.	TRBJ1-1	.	CASSDYGGETEAFF	TGTGCCAGCTCAGATTATGGGGGCGAAACTGAAGCTTTCTTT
TRBV15	once	TRBJ1-2	.	CATSRDAGPYYGYTF	TGTGCCACCAGCAGAGATGCAGGCCCCTACTATGGCTACACCTTC
TRBV6-5	once	TRBJ1-2	.	CASSYFGDYGYTF	TGTGCCAGCAGTTACTTCGGGGATTACGGCTACACCTTC
TRBV28	.	TRBJ1-5	.	CASRSPVHSGQPQHF	TGTGCCAGCAGGTCTCCTGTCCACAGCGGGCAGCCCCAGCATTTT
TRBV6-2/TRBV6-3	.	TRBJ1-5	.	CASSYWWGQGGQPQHF	TGTGCCAGCAGTTACTGGTGGGGGCAGGGTGGTCAGCCCCAGCATTTT
TRBV11-2	.	TRBJ1-2	TRBD1	CASSTGTGDYGYTF	TGTGCCAGCAGTACGGGGACAGGGGACTATGGCTACACCTTC
TRBV5-6	.	TRBJ1-2	.	CASSLDGGNYGYTF	TGTGCCAGCAGCTTGGATGGGGGCAACTATGGCTACACCTTC
TRBV7-9	.	TRBJ1-2	.	CASSLELTRGLDGYTF	TGTGCCAGCAGCTTAGAGCTAACTAGGGGGTTGGATGGCTACACCTTC
TRBV6-5	.	TRBJ2-7	TRBD1	CASSPLMDRAYEQYF	TGTGCCAGCAGTCCTCTAATGGACAGGGCCTACGAGCAGTACTTC